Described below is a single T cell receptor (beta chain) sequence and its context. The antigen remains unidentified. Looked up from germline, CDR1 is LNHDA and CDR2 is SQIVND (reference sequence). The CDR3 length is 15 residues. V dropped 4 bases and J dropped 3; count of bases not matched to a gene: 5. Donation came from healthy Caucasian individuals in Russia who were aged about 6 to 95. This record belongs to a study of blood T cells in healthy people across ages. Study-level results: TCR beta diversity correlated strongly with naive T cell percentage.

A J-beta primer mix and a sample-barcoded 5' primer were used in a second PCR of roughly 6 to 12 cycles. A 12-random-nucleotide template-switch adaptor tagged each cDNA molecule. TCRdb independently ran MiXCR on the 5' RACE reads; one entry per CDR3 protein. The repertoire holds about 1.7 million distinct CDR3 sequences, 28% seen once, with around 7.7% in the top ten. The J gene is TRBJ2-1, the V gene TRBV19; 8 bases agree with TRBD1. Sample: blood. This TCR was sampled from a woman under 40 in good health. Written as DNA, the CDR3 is TGTGCCAGTAGTACCCGGACAGGGCACTACAATGAGCAGTTCTTC. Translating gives CASSTRTGHYNEQFF.